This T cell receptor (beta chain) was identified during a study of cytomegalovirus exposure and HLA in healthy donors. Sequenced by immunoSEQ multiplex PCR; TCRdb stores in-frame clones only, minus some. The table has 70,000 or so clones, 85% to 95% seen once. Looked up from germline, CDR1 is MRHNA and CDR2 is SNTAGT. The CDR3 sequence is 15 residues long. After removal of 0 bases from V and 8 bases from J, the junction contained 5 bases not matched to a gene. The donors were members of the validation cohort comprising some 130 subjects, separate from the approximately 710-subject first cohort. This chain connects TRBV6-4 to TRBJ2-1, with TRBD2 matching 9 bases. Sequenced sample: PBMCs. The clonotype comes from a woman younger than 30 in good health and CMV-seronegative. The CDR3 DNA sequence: TGTGCCAGCAGTGACTCTGCGGGAGGGAGCTATGAGCAGTTCTTC. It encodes CASSDSAGGSYEQFF.